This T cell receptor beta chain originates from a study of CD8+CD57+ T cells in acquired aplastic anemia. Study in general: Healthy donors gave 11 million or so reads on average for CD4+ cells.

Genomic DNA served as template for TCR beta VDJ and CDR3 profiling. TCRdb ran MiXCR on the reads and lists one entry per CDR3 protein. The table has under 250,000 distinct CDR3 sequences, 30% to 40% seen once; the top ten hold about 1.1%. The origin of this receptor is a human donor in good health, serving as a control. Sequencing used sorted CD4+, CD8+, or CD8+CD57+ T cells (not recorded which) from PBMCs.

The CDR3 protein is CASSQVQASDTQYF. The CDR3 nucleotides read TGCGCCAGCAGCCAAGTGCAGGCTTCAGATACGCAGTATTTT. The rearrangement links TRBV4-3 to TRBJ2-3, with unresolved D. The V gene lost 1 base and the J gene lost 4 bases, with 9 bases spanning the gap. CDR1 is LGHNA and CDR2 is YSLEER in the germline V gene. This CDR3 is built from 14 residues.